The present entry profiles one TCR beta chain with its context. Antigen: not known. Germline V gene sequence: CDR1 SNHLY, CDR2 FYNNEI. V was cut by 8 bases and J by 0 bases, with 10 bases left in between. The CDR3 has 14 amino acids. The sample is drawn from a study of a mutant IDH1 vaccine in newly diagnosed glioma. Study context: Week 35 brought visit V12, which was followed by visit V13 at week 47.

The repertoire was sequenced with immunoSEQ multiplex PCR; TCRdb's copy has only in-frame clones and lacks some. This sample yields approximately 11,000 clones, of which around 81% are seen a single time; around 18% belongs to the top ten. Indicated time point: week 47, end of study. A 20-mer mutant IDH1 peptide at 300 ug was injected subcutaneously with topical imiquimod. This clonotype originated in a man in his thirties or forties with glioma. The chain employs TRBV2 and TRBJ2-2; D remains unclear. Material: PBMCs, obtained from a glioma patient whose treatment included an IDH1 peptide vaccine. This CDR3 reads CASRSTANTGELFF. The DNA of the CDR3 is TGTGCCAGCCGCTCCACCGCGAACACCGGGGAGCTGTTTTTT.